The rows below give T cell receptor beta chains drawn from one sample of a study of blood T cell repertoires in COVID-19. Generated by immunoSEQ multiplex PCR, the TCRdb table keeps only in-frame clones and is missing some. The sample comprises around 95,000 clones, roughly 80% of which are singletons, and roughly 13% rests with the top ten. Sequencing was carried out using peripheral blood. All receptors come from a middle-aged man with active or convalescent COVID-19. Both conserved end residues are part of each CDR3. The D gene is left open where the match is weak. Rows give clone size only sometimes, using once, few, many, or a class for an expanded clone.

abundance	v_gene	j_gene	d_gene	CDR3nt	CDR3aa
-	TRBV28	TRBJ1-1	-	TGTGCCAGCAGTTCCTTTCTGGGGGGGGGAAAGACTGAAGCTTTCTTT	CASSSFLGGGKTEAFF
-	TRBV14	TRBJ2-7	-	TGTGCCAGCAGCTTCTTAGAGGTTGGAGAGCAGTACTTC	CASSFLEVGEQYF
-	TRBV6-5	TRBJ2-3	-	TGTGCCAGCAAAGACCCAGGGCTCGCAGATACGCAGTATTTT	CASKDPGLADTQYF
once	TRBV27	TRBJ1-2	-	TGTGCCAGCAGTTATTCGGGTGGCGATAACTATGGCTACACCTTC	CASSYSGGDNYGYTF
-	TRBV9	TRBJ2-7	-	TGTGCCAGCAGCGGCGGGCCGACTGGGCCCTACGAGCAGTACTTC	CASSGGPTGPYEQYF
-	TRBV6-1	TRBJ2-7	-	TGTGCCAGCAGTGAACAGGGGATGACCTACGAGCAGTACTTC	CASSEQGMTYEQYF
-	TRBV27	TRBJ1-4	TRBD1	TGTGCCAGCAAGGAAGAGACAGGGGTTGAAAAACTGTTTTTT	CASKEETGVEKLFF
-	TRBV25-1	TRBJ2-7	TRBD2	TGTGCCAGCAGTGAATATGGTAGCGGGAGAGCTCACGAGCAGTACTTC	CASSEYGSGRAHEQYF
-	TRBV4-1	TRBJ1-2	TRBD1	TGCGCCAGCAGCGCAGGACAGGGAAATTTCTATGGCTACACCTTC	CASSAGQGNFYGYTF
-	TRBV5-1	TRBJ2-3	TRBD1	TGCGCCAGCAGCTATGACAGGGGAAGAACAGATACGCAGTATTTT	CASSYDRGRTDTQYF
-	TRBV27	TRBJ2-3	TRBD2	TGTGCCAGCAGTTTATTTTCATCAGCGGGAGCTAGCACAGATACGCAGTATTTT	CASSLFSSAGASTDTQYF
-	TRBV30	TRBJ1-1	-	TGTGCCTGGAGCGAATTCCGGGACAAAGCTTTCTTT	CAWSEFRDKAFF
-	TRBV30	TRBJ1-3	-	TGTGCCTGGAGTGGGGCGGGGGAGCCCATATATTTT	CAWSGAGEPIYF
-	TRBV10-1	TRBJ1-1	-	TGCGCCAGCAGTGAGTCTGCAGGGGTCGGCACTGAAGCTTTCTTT	CASSESAGVGTEAFF
-	TRBV5-1	TRBJ2-7	TRBD1	TGCGCCAGCAGCTTGGACAGGGGCGAGCAGTACTTC	CASSLDRGEQYF
-	TRBV3-1/TRBV3-2	TRBJ1-4	TRBD1	TGTGCCAGCAGCCACGATTCGGGACAGGTTGCAACTAATGAAAAACTGTTTTTT	CASSHDSGQVATNEKLFF
few	TRBV7-7	TRBJ2-5	-	TGTGCTAGCAGCTTAGAGCAGGAAGAGACCCAGTACTTC	CASSLEQEETQYF
-	TRBV29-1	TRBJ2-7	TRBD2	TGCAGCGTTGATGGAGCGGGATCCTACGAGCAGTACTTC	CSVDGAGSYEQYF
-	TRBV6-5	TRBJ1-2	-	TGTGCCAGCAGTTCGACCGGGGGGGTCAACTATGGCTACACCTTC	CASSSTGGVNYGYTF
-	TRBV6-5	TRBJ1-1	TRBD1	TGTGCCAGCAGGGATCTTGACAGGGGAGTCACTGAAGCTTTCTTT	CASRDLDRGVTEAFF
-	TRBV11-3	TRBJ2-2	-	TGTGCCAGCAGCTTAACCGGGAGTGGCGGGGAGCTGTTTTTT	CASSLTGSGGELFF
few	TRBV12-5	TRBJ2-1	TRBD2	TGTGCTAGTGGTTTGGTCCTAAGCGGGACGGGGGGGGTCAATGAGCAGTTCTTC	CASGLVLSGTGGVNEQFF
-	TRBV2	TRBJ1-4	-	TGTGCCAGCAGTCGGGACTGGGGGTCGGAGGCTAATGAAAAACTGTTTTTT	CASSRDWGSEANEKLFF
few	TRBV7-2	TRBJ1-5	TRBD1	TGTGCCAGCAGCAACCAGCGACAGGGGGCTCTCCAGCCCCAGCATTTT	CASSNQRQGALQPQHF
-	TRBV6-5	TRBJ2-3	-	TGTGCCAGCAGTCTCTCGGGATACCTCACAGATACGCAGTATTTT	CASSLSGYLTDTQYF
once	TRBV28	TRBJ1-6	-	TGTGCCAGCAGTTCCCCGGGTCGGGTTTCACCCCTCCACTTT	CASSSPGRVSPLHF
-	TRBV5-4	TRBJ2-7	-	TGTGCCAGCAGCTTGGACAGGGTTGGCGAGCAGTACTTC	CASSLDRVGEQYF
-	TRBV29-1	TRBJ2-1	-	TGCAGCGTTGATAATAGCGGAGCCCGGCATGAGCAGTTCTTC	CSVDNSGARHEQFF
-	TRBV25-1	TRBJ1-1	TRBD1	TGTGCCAGCACAGACAGGGGCACTGAAGCTTTCTTT	CASTDRGTEAFF